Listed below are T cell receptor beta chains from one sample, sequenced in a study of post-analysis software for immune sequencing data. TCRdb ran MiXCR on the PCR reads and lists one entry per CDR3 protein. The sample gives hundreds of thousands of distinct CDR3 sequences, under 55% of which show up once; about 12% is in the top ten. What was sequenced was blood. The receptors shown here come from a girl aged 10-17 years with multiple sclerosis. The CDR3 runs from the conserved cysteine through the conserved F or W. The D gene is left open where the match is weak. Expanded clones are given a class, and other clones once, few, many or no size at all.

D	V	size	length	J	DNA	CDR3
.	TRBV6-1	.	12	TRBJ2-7	TGTGCCAGCAAGCTTGTAGGGTACGAGCAGTACTTC	CASKLVGYEQYF
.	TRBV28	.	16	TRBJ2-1	TGTGCCAGCAGCCCTTTACAGGGAGACTCCTACAATGAGCAGTTCTTC	CASSPLQGDSYNEQFF
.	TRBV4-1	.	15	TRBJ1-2	TGCGCCAGCAGCCAAGATGCACCAGCAAACTATGGCTACACCTTC	CASSQDAPANYGYTF
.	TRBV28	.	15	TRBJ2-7	TGTGCCAGCAGTGATATAAGCTTAGCCTCCTACGAGCAGTACTTC	CASSDISLASYEQYF
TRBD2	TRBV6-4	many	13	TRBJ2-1	TGTGCCAGCAGTCGGGAGGTGGGCAATGAGCAGTTCTTC	CASSREVGNEQFF
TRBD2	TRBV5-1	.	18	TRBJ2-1	TGCACCAGCAGCTTGGGGGGGGGACTAGCGGGATCGTGGAATGAGCAGTTCTTC	CTSSLGGGLAGSWNEQFF
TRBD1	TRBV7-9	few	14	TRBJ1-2	TGTGCCGGCAGCCCCGGGGACAGGGCACGGGGCTACACCTTC	CAGSPGDRARGYTF
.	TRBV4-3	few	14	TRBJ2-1	TGCGCCAGCAGCCAACTAGAACGGGCCATCGCATTGTTCTTC	CASSQLERAIALFF
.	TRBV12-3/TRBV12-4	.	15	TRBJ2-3	TGTGCCAGCAGTTTAGGCGGGACCCCCACAGATACGCAGTATTTT	CASSLGGTPTDTQYF
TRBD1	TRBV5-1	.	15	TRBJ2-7	TGCGCCAGCAGCCGGGTGACAGGGGGTCTCGACGAGCAGTACTTC	CASSRVTGGLDEQYF
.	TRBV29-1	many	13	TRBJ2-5	TGCAGCGTTGAAGGTGACAGTCGAGAGACCCAGTACTTC	CSVEGDSRETQYF
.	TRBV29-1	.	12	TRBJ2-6	TGCAGCGCGACACTTGGGGCCAACGTCCTGACTTTC	CSATLGANVLTF
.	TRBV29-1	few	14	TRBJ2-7	TGCAGCGTTGAAGATCGGTCCCCTAGGTACGAGCAGTACTTC	CSVEDRSPRYEQYF
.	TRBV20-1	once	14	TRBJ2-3	TGCAGTGCTTGGGTGACTGTTAGCACAGATACGCAGTATTTT	CSAWVTVSTDTQYF
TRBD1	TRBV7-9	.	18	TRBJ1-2	TGTGCCAGCAGCCCGGACGGACAGGGCCTTAAAGCTAACTATGGCTACACCTTC	CASSPDGQGLKANYGYTF
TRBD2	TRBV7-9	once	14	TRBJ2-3	TGTGCCAGCAGCCCGACTACTGGGGGAGGGGCGCAGTATTTT	CASSPTTGGGAQYF
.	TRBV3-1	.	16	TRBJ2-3	TGTGCCAGCAGCCAAGATCGCCCTCTAGCGCCAGATACGCAGTATTTT	CASSQDRPLAPDTQYF
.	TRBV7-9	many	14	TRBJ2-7	TGTGCCAGCAGCCCCGGATCACGGGACTACGAGCAGTACTTC	CASSPGSRDYEQYF
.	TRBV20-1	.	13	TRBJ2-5	TGCAGCGGCGCGCCCGCGCTGTTGTTTGAGCAGTACTTC	CSGAPALLFEQYF
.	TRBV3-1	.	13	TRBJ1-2	TGTGCCAGCAGCCAAGAAGGACCCCGCGGCTACACCTTC	CASSQEGPRGYTF
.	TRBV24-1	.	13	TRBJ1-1	TGTGCCACCAGTGAGGGATGGAACACTGAAGCTTTCTTT	CATSEGWNTEAFF
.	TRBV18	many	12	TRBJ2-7	TGTGCCAGCTCACCACCGGCGGGCGAGCAGTACTTC	CASSPPAGEQYF
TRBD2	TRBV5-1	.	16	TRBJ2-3	TGCGCCAGCAGCTTGGCCGGGGGGACCCTCACAGATACGCAGTATTTT	CASSLAGGTLTDTQYF
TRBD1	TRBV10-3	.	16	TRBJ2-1	TGTGCCATCAGTGACCAGGACAGGGGGCGACGGAATGAGCAGTTCTTC	CAISDQDRGRRNEQFF
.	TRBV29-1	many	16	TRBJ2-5	TGCAGCGTTGGAGGTTCCAAGGGAGTTCTCCAAGAGACCCAGTACTTC	CSVGGSKGVLQETQYF
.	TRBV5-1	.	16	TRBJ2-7	TGCGCCAGCAGCTCATCTACCGGACAGGGAGGGTACGAGCAGTACTTC	CASSSSTGQGGYEQYF
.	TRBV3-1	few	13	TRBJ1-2	TGTGCCAGCAGCCAAGGGGGAGGGAATGGCTACACCTTC	CASSQGGGNGYTF
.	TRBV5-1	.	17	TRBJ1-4	TGCGCCAGCAGCTTGGATATAACTCCTGCAACTAATGAAAAACTGTTTTTT	CASSLDITPATNEKLFF
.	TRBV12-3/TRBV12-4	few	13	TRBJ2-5	TGTGCCAGCAGTGGGGGAGAGGGAGAGACCCAGTACTTC	CASSGGEGETQYF
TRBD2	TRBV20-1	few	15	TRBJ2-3	TGCAGTGCTCTGAGACTAGCGGGAGGCTCAGATACGCAGTATTTT	CSALRLAGGSDTQYF
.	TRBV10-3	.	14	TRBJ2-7	TGTGCCATCAGGCCGGGACACGCCTCGGACGAGCAGTACTTC	CAIRPGHASDEQYF
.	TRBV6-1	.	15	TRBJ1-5	TGTGCCAGCAGTGAGCCAACGGTAGGGGCCCAGCCCCAGCATTTT	CASSEPTVGAQPQHF
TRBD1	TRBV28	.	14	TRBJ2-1	TGTGCCAGCAGTTCAGGGGGCGTGATCAATGAGCAGTTCTTC	CASSSGGVINEQFF
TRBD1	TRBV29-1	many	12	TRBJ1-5	TGCAGCGCGGGACAGTCAAATCAGCCCCAGCATTTT	CSAGQSNQPQHF
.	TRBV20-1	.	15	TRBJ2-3	TGCAGTGCTAGTATAGGGGTCCGTAGCACAGATACGCAGTATTTT	CSASIGVRSTDTQYF
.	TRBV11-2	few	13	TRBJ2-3	TGTGCCAGCACGGGACACTACACAGATACGCAGTATTTT	CASTGHYTDTQYF
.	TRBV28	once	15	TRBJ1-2	TGTGCCAGCAGTGCGGGGCTTGGAGCTGTCTATGGCTACACCTTC	CASSAGLGAVYGYTF
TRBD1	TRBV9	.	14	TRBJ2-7	TGTGCCAGCAGCGTAGCGGACAGGCCTCTCGAGCAGTACTTC	CASSVADRPLEQYF
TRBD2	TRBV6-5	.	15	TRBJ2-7	TGTGCCAGCAGTAAAACTAGCGACGACACCTACGAGCAGTACTTC	CASSKTSDDTYEQYF
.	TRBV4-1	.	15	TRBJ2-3	TGCGCCAGCAGCCAAGGTCGCAGGAGCGCAGATACGCAGTATTTT	CASSQGRRSADTQYF
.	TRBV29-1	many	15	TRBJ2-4	TGCAGCGTTGAATGGGGCCGGGACGGCAAAAACATTCAGTACTTC	CSVEWGRDGKNIQYF
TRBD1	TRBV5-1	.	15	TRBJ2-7	TGCGCCAGCAGCCCGGAGGGACAGGGAGGCTACGAGCAGTACTTC	CASSPEGQGGYEQYF
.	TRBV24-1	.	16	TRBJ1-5	TGTGCCACCAGTGATCCCCGGGACTTTAGCAATCAGCCCCAGCATTTT	CATSDPRDFSNQPQHF
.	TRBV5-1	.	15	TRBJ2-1	TGCGCCAGCAGCTTGTTGGTGGCGGGATACAATGAGCAGTTCTTC	CASSLLVAGYNEQFF